Listed below are T cell receptor beta chains from one sample, sequenced in a study of OX40 agonist ivuxolimab in advanced cancers. Libraries were prepared by immunoSEQ multiplex PCR; TCRdb keeps only in-frame clonotypes and omits some of them. The data show 99,000 or so clones, with about 80% seen just once and approximately 5.5% held by the top ten. Material: CD4+ or CD8+ T cells sorted from blood, obtained in a trial of the OX40 agonist ivuxolimab. These receptors originate from an adult with an advanced solid tumor such as melanoma, head and neck, liver or kidney cancer. CDR3s include the opening cysteine and the closing phenylalanine or tryptophan. The D gene is left open where the match is weak. Clone size is given for some rows only: seen once, a few or many times, or a class if the clone is expanded.

J: TRBJ1-6; V: TRBV7-2; size: .; D: TRBD1; CDR3: CASSFLPGQGGYNSPLHF; DNA: TGTGCCAGCAGCTTTTTGCCGGGACAGGGAGGGTATAATTCACCCCTCCACTTT
J: TRBJ2-4; V: TRBV21-1; size: .; D: .; CDR3: CASSKGVDQAKNIQYF; DNA: TGTGCCAGCAGCAAAGGAGTGGACCAAGCCAAAAACATTCAGTACTTC
J: TRBJ1-5; V: TRBV7-2; size: .; D: .; CDR3: CASSPGRGGGQPQHF; DNA: TGTGCCAGCAGCCCAGGGAGGGGCGGGGGTCAGCCCCAGCATTTT
J: TRBJ1-2; V: TRBV5-6; size: .; D: .; CDR3: CASSFRQPSNYGYTF; DNA: TGTGCCAGCAGCTTTCGACAGCCATCTAACTATGGCTACACCTTC
J: TRBJ2-2; V: TRBV5-1; size: .; D: .; CDR3: CASSPSAGRGRDTGELFF; DNA: TGCGCCAGCAGCCCCTCTGCTGGTAGGGGCCGGGACACCGGGGAGCTGTTTTTT
J: TRBJ2-1; V: TRBV5-8; size: .; D: TRBD2; CDR3: CASSYIMLTSGLYNEQFF; DNA: TGTGCCAGCAGCTATATAATGTTGACTAGCGGGTTGTACAATGAGCAGTTCTTC
J: TRBJ2-7; V: TRBV10-2; size: .; D: .; CDR3: CASANRDTSSYEQYF; DNA: TGCGCCAGCGCCAACCGGGACACTTCATCCTACGAGCAGTACTTC
J: TRBJ1-1; V: TRBV6-5; size: .; D: .; CDR3: CASPRTVGTEAFF; DNA: TGTGCCAGCCCCCGGACAGTGGGCACTGAAGCTTTCTTT
J: TRBJ2-1; V: TRBV5-4; size: .; D: .; CDR3: CASSFDQTGEQFF; DNA: TGTGCCAGCAGCTTTGACCAAACTGGGGAGCAGTTCTTC
J: TRBJ1-1; V: TRBV5-1; size: .; D: .; CDR3: CASSLEGYNTEAFF; DNA: TGCGCCAGCAGCTTGGAGGGTTATAACACTGAAGCTTTCTTT
J: TRBJ1-3; V: TRBV10-2; size: once; D: .; CDR3: CASSELGTGNTIYF; DNA: TGCGCCAGCAGTGAGCTGGGAACTGGAAACACCATATATTTT
J: TRBJ1-5; V: TRBV18; size: .; D: .; CDR3: CASSPPTRRGQPQHF; DNA: TGTGCCAGCTCACCGCCGACAAGGCGGGGTCAGCCCCAGCATTTT
J: TRBJ2-7; V: TRBV7-8; size: few; D: .; CDR3: CASSLRRERGYEQYF; DNA: TGTGCCAGCAGCTTACGGCGGGAAAGGGGGTACGAGCAGTACTTC
J: TRBJ1-1; V: TRBV9; size: .; D: .; CDR3: CASSVGGDTEAFF; DNA: TGTGCCAGCAGTGTAGGGGGGGACACTGAAGCTTTCTTT
J: TRBJ2-2; V: TRBV28; size: .; D: .; CDR3: CASSTPGGWTGELFF; DNA: TGTGCCAGCAGTACTCCAGGGGGGTGGACCGGGGAGCTGTTTTTT
J: TRBJ2-6; V: TRBV7-9; size: .; D: .; CDR3: CASSPRGSLSGANVLTF; DNA: TGTGCCAGCAGCCCGCGGGGCAGCCTCTCTGGGGCCAACGTCCTGACTTTC
J: TRBJ2-3; V: TRBV5-4; size: .; D: .; CDR3: CASSLKACTDTQYF; DNA: TGTGCCAGCAGCTTGAAAGCGTGCACAGATACGCAGTATTTT
J: TRBJ1-6; V: TRBV9; size: .; D: .; CDR3: CASSNSLYGDSPLHF; DNA: TGTGCCAGCAGCAATTCCCTTTACGGGGACTCACCCCTCCACTTT
J: TRBJ2-3; V: TRBV4-2; size: .; D: .; CDR3: CASSLESGTPSTDTQYF; DNA: TGTGCCAGCAGTCTTGAGTCCGGGACGCCTAGCACAGATACGCAGTATTTT
J: TRBJ2-7; V: TRBV5-8; size: .; D: .; CDR3: CASRGGASIEQYF; DNA: TGTGCCAGCAGGGGGGGGGCTTCGATCGAGCAGTACTTC
J: TRBJ2-7; V: TRBV7-2; size: .; D: .; CDR3: CASSTRQAPYEQYF; DNA: TGTGCCAGCAGCACCCGACAGGCGCCCTACGAGCAGTACTTC
J: TRBJ1-3; V: TRBV4-2; size: .; D: .; CDR3: CASSHNREFGNTIYF; DNA: TGTGCCAGCAGCCATAACAGGGAGTTTGGAAACACCATATATTTT
J: TRBJ2-3; V: TRBV7-3; size: .; D: TRBD2; CDR3: CASSPGTSADTQYF; DNA: TGTGCCAGCAGCCCCGGGACTAGCGCAGATACGCAGTATTTT
J: TRBJ2-7; V: TRBV14; size: .; D: .; CDR3: CASSQKGYEQYF; DNA: TGTGCCAGCAGCCAAAAAGGCTACGAGCAGTACTTC
J: TRBJ1-1; V: TRBV2; size: .; D: TRBD1; CDR3: CASRGQGQYTEAFF; DNA: TGTGCCAGCAGGGGACAGGGTCAATACACTGAAGCTTTCTTT
J: TRBJ2-7; V: TRBV29-1; size: .; D: TRBD1; CDR3: CSVDRTGRNEQYF; DNA: TGCAGCGTTGATAGGACAGGGAGAAACGAGCAGTACTTC
J: TRBJ2-1; V: TRBV29-1; size: .; D: TRBD2; CDR3: CSVGGGSYNEQFF; DNA: TGCAGCGTTGGGGGAGGGTCCTACAATGAGCAGTTCTTC
J: TRBJ2-7; V: TRBV21-1; size: .; D: .; CDR3: CASSRLQAYEQYF; DNA: TGTGCCAGCAGCAGACTGCAAGCCTACGAGCAGTACTTC
J: TRBJ2-1; V: TRBV12-5; size: .; D: .; CDR3: CASGLVRDGRSLWNEQFF; DNA: TGTGCTAGTGGTTTGGTACGGGACGGAAGGAGCCTTTGGAATGAGCAGTTCTTC
J: TRBJ2-1; V: TRBV7-9; size: .; D: TRBD2; CDR3: CASKTSGDNEQFF; DNA: TGTGCCAGCAAGACTAGCGGGGACAATGAGCAGTTCTTC
J: TRBJ1-5; V: TRBV18; size: .; D: .; CDR3: CASSPPGNQPQHF; DNA: TGTGCCAGCTCACCCCCCGGCAATCAGCCCCAGCATTTT
J: TRBJ1-1; V: TRBV5-8; size: once; D: TRBD1; CDR3: CASSFATGFMNTEAFF; DNA: TGTGCCAGCAGCTTCGCGACAGGGTTCATGAACACTGAAGCTTTCTTT
J: TRBJ2-2; V: TRBV9; size: once; D: .; CDR3: CASSVVAGTGELFF; DNA: TGTGCCAGCAGCGTAGTGGCGGGTACCGGGGAGCTGTTTTTT
J: TRBJ2-3; V: TRBV11-2; size: .; D: .; CDR3: CASSLVGRTDTQYF; DNA: TGTGCCAGCAGCTTAGTCGGACGCACAGATACGCAGTATTTT
J: TRBJ2-1; V: TRBV29-1; size: .; D: .; CDR3: CRGTEGNEQFF; DNA: TGCCGGGGGACAGAGGGGAATGAGCAGTTCTTC
J: TRBJ1-6; V: TRBV5-1; size: .; D: TRBD1; CDR3: CASSSTGEAYNSPLHF; DNA: TGCGCCAGCAGCTCGACAGGGGAAGCCTATAATTCACCCCTCCACTTT
J: TRBJ1-1; V: TRBV5-1; size: .; D: .; CDR3: CASSPPTGLNTEAFF; DNA: TGCGCCAGCAGCCCCCCGACAGGATTGAACACTGAAGCTTTCTTT
J: TRBJ2-1; V: TRBV6-1; size: once; D: .; CDR3: CASSEGLERDEQFF; DNA: TGTGCCAGCAGTGAAGGACTAGAACGGGATGAGCAGTTCTTC
J: TRBJ2-7; V: TRBV29-1; size: .; D: TRBD1; CDR3: CSALGRGTYEQYF; DNA: TGCAGCGCCCTAGGCAGGGGGACCTACGAGCAGTACTTC
J: TRBJ2-7; V: TRBV11-2; size: few; D: TRBD2; CDR3: CASSGETSGETPYEQYF; DNA: TGTGCCAGCAGCGGGGAGACTAGCGGGGAAACTCCCTACGAGCAGTACTTC
J: TRBJ2-4; V: TRBV30; size: .; D: TRBD2; CDR3: CAREGILAKNIQYF; DNA: TGTGCCCGGGAGGGGATACTAGCCAAAAACATTCAGTACTTC
J: TRBJ1-2; V: TRBV29-1; size: .; D: TRBD1; CDR3: CSAGTGYNYGYTF; DNA: TGCAGCGCCGGGACAGGATATAACTATGGCTACACCTTC
J: TRBJ2-1; V: TRBV19; size: .; D: TRBD2; CDR3: CASSPAGGRNEQFF; DNA: TGTGCCAGTAGTCCGGCGGGGGGGCGGAATGAGCAGTTCTTC
J: TRBJ2-2; V: TRBV5-6; size: .; D: TRBD1; CDR3: CASSLSGWLDREWTGELFF; DNA: TGTGCCAGCAGCTTGTCGGGATGGCTGGACAGGGAGTGGACCGGGGAGCTGTTTTTT
J: TRBJ2-5; V: TRBV5-1; size: .; D: .; CDR3: CASSLEGWEVGQETQYF; DNA: TGCGCCAGCAGCTTGGAGGGGTGGGAGGTCGGTCAAGAGACCCAGTACTTC
J: TRBJ2-7; V: TRBV6-5; size: .; D: .; CDR3: CASSYSFLGSYEQYF; DNA: TGTGCCAGCAGTTACTCGTTTCTGGGCTCCTACGAGCAGTACTTC
J: TRBJ2-1; V: TRBV10-3; size: .; D: TRBD2; CDR3: CAISPSGGYNEQFF; DNA: TGTGCCATCAGTCCTAGCGGGGGTTACAATGAGCAGTTCTTC